A single sample is the source of the 24 T cell receptor beta chains below, sequenced in a study of shared clonotypes between healthy human individuals. The assay was immunoSEQ multiplex PCR, and TCRdb's table has in-frame clones only and misses some. The table shows roughly 490,000 clones, with roughly 85% occurring only once. The specimen sequenced was PBMCs. These receptors came from a woman aged 35 to 49 in good health. Some clones in this sample may be carry-over from other donors' samples.

V gene TRBV4-3 combines with J gene TRBJ2-3; D is ambiguous. From germline, CDR1 is LGHNA and CDR2 YSLEER. V was pared by 0 bases and J by 4 bases, with 14 bases between. This CDR3 has 16 residues. The CDR3 nucleotides are TGCGCCAGCAGCCAAGATCTCACTTTCCCCCCAGATACGCAGTATTTT. Amino acid sequence: CASSQDLTFPPDTQYF.

The chain uses TRBV6-1 and TRBJ1-1; 10 nucleotides match TRBD1. CDR1 is MNHNS and CDR2 is SASEGT in the germline V gene. The CDR3 has 13 amino acids. Losses at the gene ends were 5 bases for V and 5 bases for J; bases not matched to a gene: 2. CDR3 region: CASSLDRGTEAFF. The CDR3 DNA reads as TGTGCCAGCAGTTTGGACAGGGGGACTGAAGCTTTCTTT.

V gene TRBV4-1 combines with J gene TRBJ1-2, with D possibly being TRBD1 (6 bases). Germline V gene data show CDR1 as MGHRA and CDR2 as YSYEKL. With 2 bases removed from V and 6 bases from J, the gap between germline ends came to 22 bases. CDR3 size: 17 residues. The CDR3 DNA sequence: TGCGCCAGCAGCCAAACAGGGACCTTAGGACCCTTTGATGGCTACACCTTC. Its translation: CASSQTGTLGPFDGYTF.

Notes on this clone: No DNA is shown, since the ends of the CDR3 on it are uncertain; the CDR3 is the one TCRdb lists. CDR3: CASSSSGSGNTIYF. This chain connects TRBV10-1 to TRBJ1-3. Germline V lookup: CDR1 WNHNN, CDR2 SYGVQD (reference sequence). Both ends counted, the CDR3 spans 14 residues.

This rearrangement joins TRBV19 to TRBJ1-2, with no clear D. Trimming shortened V by 3 bases and J by 3 bases, and 2 bases separated the two germline ends. The CDR3 is made up of 11 amino acids. Germline V lookup: CDR1 LNHDA, CDR2 SQIVND (reference sequence). The DNA for the CDR3 is TGTGCCAGTAGTATTTACTATGGCTACACCTTC. It encodes CASSIYYGYTF.

This rearrangement joins TRBV7-6 to TRBJ2-7; a possible D gene is TRBD2 (6 bases). The CDR3 contains 13 residues. V was clipped by 6 bases and J by 3 bases, with 12 bases between them. CDR1 and CDR2 from the germline V gene are SGHVS and FNYEAQ. The CDR3 spells CASSSRGSYEQYF. For the CDR3, the DNA is TGTGCCAGCAGTTCCCGGGGGAGCTACGAGCAGTACTTC.

The chain links TRBV7-9 to TRBJ2-1; D perhaps matches TRBD2 (6 bases). CDR1 is SEHNR and CDR2 is FQNEAQ in the germline V gene (reference sequence). The CDR3 is 13 residues long. The V gene lost 5 bases and the J gene lost 7 bases, with 12 bases spanning the gap. CDR3 amino acids: CASSKGLANEQFF. The CDR3 nucleotides read TGTGCCAGCAGCAAGGGACTGGCGAATGAGCAGTTCTTC.

The V and J genes are TRBV7-3 and TRBJ2-3, with 9 bases lining up with TRBD1. Germline-derived CDR1 and CDR2 are SGHTA and FQGTGA. V lost 3 bases and J lost 2; bases outside the gene matches: 3. The CDR3 has 15 residues. For the CDR3, the DNA is TGTGCCAGCAGCTTGGACAGGGGATCCACAGATACGCAGTATTTT. Its translation is CASSLDRGSTDTQYF.

This clone was picked up one time. V gene TRBV9 combines with J gene TRBJ2-6; D is uncertain. V lost 3 bases to trimming and J lost 5 bases, with 15 bases between them. The CDR3 loop spans 16 amino acids. Germline-derived CDR1 and CDR2 are SGDLS and YYNGEE. The chain's CDR3 is CASSDLKQSRANVLTF. Here the CDR3 DNA reads TGTGCCAGCAGCGACCTCAAACAAAGTCGGGCCAACGTCCTGACTTTC.

The rearrangement uses TRBV7-6 and TRBJ2-1, with D perhaps matching TRBD1 (5 bases). V lost 7 bases to trimming and J lost 7 bases, with 17 bases between them. CDR1 and CDR2 (germline): SGHVS, FNYEAQ. CDR3 size: 14 residues. The CDR3 region is CASMVTENRNEQFF. CDR3 bases: TGTGCCAGCATGGTGACAGAGAACCGGAATGAGCAGTTCTTC.

The chain combines TRBV13 with TRBJ1-5; D gene uncertain. This CDR3 spans 13 amino acids. From germline, CDR1 is PRHDT and CDR2 FYEKMQ (reference sequence). Trimming took off 3 bases at V and 7 bases at J, with 10 bases between the two ends. This CDR3 reads CASSLRGNQPQHF. DNA for the CDR3: TGTGCCAGCAGCTTGCGGGGAAACCAGCCCCAGCATTTT.

The chain employs TRBV6-6 and TRBJ2-1; 8 bases are shared with TRBD2. Germline CDR1 is MNHNY and CDR2 is SVGAGI (reference sequence). The CDR3 is 15 residues long. V dropped 4 bases and J dropped 4; count of bases not matched to a gene: 6. The CDR3 loop reads CASSFTSGAYNEQFF. CDR3 DNA: TGTGCCAGCAGTTTTACTAGCGGAGCGTACAATGAGCAGTTCTTC.

This chain joins TRBV6-6 and TRBJ2-7; D possibly corresponds to TRBD1 (6 bases). Germline V lookup: CDR1 MNHNY, CDR2 SVGAGI (reference sequence). The V gene lost 5 bases and the J gene lost 2 bases, with 7 bases spanning the gap. The CDR3 has 12 residues. CDR3 DNA sequence: TGTGCCAGCAGTGGGACAACCTACGAGCAGTACTTC. Its protein product is CASSGTTYEQYF.

The rearrangement links TRBV9 to TRBJ2-1; possibly TRBD2 for D (5 bases). With 0 bases removed from V and 8 bases from J, the gap between germline ends came to 15 bases. The germline CDR1 and CDR2 sequences are SGDLS and YYNGEE. CDR3 length: 15 amino acids. The CDR3 nucleotides read TGTGCCAGCAGCGTAGGTCGGCGGGTGGGCGATGAGCAGTTCTTC. Residues: CASSVGRRVGDEQFF.

The V and J genes are TRBV7-2 and TRBJ2-5; unclear D gene. Germline values: CDR1 SGHTA, CDR2 FQGNSA. This CDR3 contains 16 residues. Trimming removed 5 bases from V and 5 bases from J, with 21 bases in between. CDR3 protein: CASSPPGRALVETQYF. CDR3 nucleotide sequence: TGTGCCAGCAGCCCCCCCGGAAGGGCTCTCGTGGAGACCCAGTACTTC.

This clone showed up just once. The chain joins TRBV18 to TRBJ1-5; 11 positions match TRBD1. The CDR3 has 16 amino acids. Germline assignment: CDR1 KGHSH and CDR2 LQKENI. Trimming removed 0 bases from V and 3 bases from J; junction bases left unmatched: 1. The CDR3 DNA is TGTGCCAGCTCACCACCGGGACAGGGGGACAATCAGCCCCAGCATTTT. It is translated as CASSPPGQGDNQPQHF.

The chain has TRBV5-1 and TRBJ2-1, with D possibly being TRBD2 (6 bases). Trimming stripped 0 bases from V and 8 bases from J, with 9 bases between. The CDR3 is made up of 13 amino acids. Germline V gives CDR1 SGHRS, CDR2 YFSETQ. In DNA form, the CDR3 reads TGCGCCAGCAGCTTGGGACTAGACCATGAGCAGTTCTTC. Translation gives CASSLGLDHEQFF.

The count of this clone is one. The chain has TRBV7-9 and TRBJ2-2; D unclear. The V end lost 1 base, the J end lost 1 base, and 7 bases lay between the germline ends. CDR1 and CDR2 (germline): SEHNR, FQNEAQ (reference sequence). This CDR3 contains 15 residues. Here the CDR3 DNA reads TGTGCCAGCAGCTTAGTGATGGGGAACACCGGGGAGCTGTTTTTT. Amino acid sequence: CASSLVMGNTGELFF. Complete variable domain (other parts from reference TRBV7-9 and TRBJ2-2): DTGVSQNPRHKITKRGQNVTFRCDPISEHNRLYWYRQTLGQGPEFLTYFQNEAQLEKSRLLSDRFSAERPKGSFSTLEIQRTEQGDSAMYLCASSLVMGNTGELFFGEGSRLTVL.

Here the CDR3 reads CASSQGLGSYEQYF. In nucleotides, the CDR3 is TGCGCCAGCAGCCAAGGGCTGGGATCCTACGAGCAGTACTTC. The rearrangement links TRBV4-3 to TRBJ2-7, with D hard to call. CDR3 length equals 14 residues. V was trimmed by 1 base and J by 1 base, leaving 8 bases between them. CDR1 LGHNA and CDR2 YSLEER come from the germline V gene.

The J gene is TRBJ2-5, the V gene TRBV7-2; perhaps TRBD2 as D (5 bases). The CDR3 is made up of 14 amino acids. The V and J ends lost 0 bases and 5 bases respectively, with 10 bases between them. CDR1 is SGHTA and CDR2 is FQGNSA in the germline V gene. CDR3 DNA: TGTGCCAGCAGCTTAGCGGGAGTGACGGAGACCCAGTACTTC. As protein: CASSLAGVTETQYF.

V is TRBV11-2 and J is TRBJ2-7; 8 bases match TRBD2. Per germline, CDR1 SGHAT and CDR2 FQNNGV. V lost 8 bases, J lost 6 bases, and 12 bases stayed unmatched. CDR3 length: 14 residues. CDR3 DNA sequence: TGTGCCAGCCGCGCGGGGGGCTCCGACTCCGAGCAGTACTTC. Encoded protein: CASRAGGSDSEQYF.

The chain has TRBV30 and TRBJ2-3; TRBD1 matches 7 bases. Germline CDR1 is GTSNPN and CDR2 is SVGIG (reference sequence). After removal of 4 bases from V and 0 bases from J, the junction contained 4 bases not matched to a gene. The CDR3 runs 14 residues. CDR3 coding DNA: TGTGCCTGGACCACAGGGGTTAGCACAGATACGCAGTATTTT. It specifies CAWTTGVSTDTQYF. The variable domain in full, completed from reference TRBV30 and TRBJ2-3, reads SQTIHQWPATLVQPVGSPLSLECTVEGTSNPNLYWYRQAAGRGLQLLFYSVGIGQISSEVPQNLSASRPQDRQFILSSKKLLLSDSGFYLCAWTTGVSTDTQYFGPGTRLTVL.

At least ten counts were recorded for this clone. The CDR3 DNA follows: TGTGCCAGCAGTTATCCGGGACAGGGTAGGAATGAGCAGTTCTTC. Amino acids: CASSYPGQGRNEQFF. V and J are TRBV7-2 and TRBJ2-1; 9 positions match TRBD1. V was clipped by 6 bases and J by 7 bases; unmatched bases: 10. This CDR3 is built from 15 residues. Germline assignment: CDR1 SGHTA and CDR2 FQGNSA. The full variable domain, completed using reference TRBV7-2 and TRBJ2-1, is GAGVSQSPSNKVTEKGKDVELRCDPISGHTALYWYRQSLGQGLEFLIYFQGNSAPDKSGLPSDRFSAERTGGSVSTLTIQRTQQEDSAVYLCASSYPGQGRNEQFFGPGTRLTVL.

The chain recombines TRBV6-5 with TRBJ2-1; 12 positions agree with TRBD2. The length of the CDR3 is 14 residues. The V gene's germline CDR1 is MNHEY and CDR2 SVGAGI. V lost 7 bases and J lost 9; bases outside the gene matches: 7. The CDR3 sequence: CASNTLAGGSEQFF. CDR3 bases: TGTGCCAGCAATACTCTAGCGGGGGGGAGTGAGCAGTTCTTC.